The entry below gives a single T cell receptor beta chain sequence along with its context. These data originate in a study of spatial heterogeneity in lung cancer. V was trimmed by 4 bases and J by 6 bases, leaving 15 bases between them. The CDR3 spans 14 residues. The V gene's germline CDR1 is SNHLY and CDR2 FYNNEI. As for time point: sample taken at primary tumor resection. The authors sequenced whole RNA from tumor, nontumor lung or frozen PBMC without sorting. TCRdb redid the calling of the 5' RACE reads with MiXCR, one entry per CDR3 protein. This sample has about 82,000 distinct CDR3 sequences; roughly an eighth occur once, and the top ten carry around 4.3%.

V and J are TRBV2 and TRBJ1-2; D gene uncertain. Sequencing was performed on PBMCs, taken at surgery. The sequence was collected from a male donor with early-stage non-small cell lung cancer. CDR3 region: CASSGPPRTDGYTF. The CDR3 region has the DNA TGTGCCAGCAGTGGTCCCCCAAGAACGGATGGCTACACCTTC.